Below, one T cell receptor beta chain is given with its context. Its recognized antigen is unknown. No much larger clone is present one base from it, and per-base qualities are unavailable. The donors belonged to the validation cohort of about 120 subjects, which was separate from the approximately 610-subject first cohort. Based on the germline V gene, the CDR1 and CDR2 sequences are LGHNA and YNFKEQ. A distance of 13 bases separates the germline ends of V and J, which lose 6 bases and 5 bases respectively. Measured from the cysteine to the phenylalanine, the CDR3 is 13 residues long. Of the read, only the CDR3 DNA is kept; its 39 bases are in frame from base 1. The data derive from a study of cytomegalovirus exposure and HLA in healthy donors (dated by TCRdb to 2017 to 2019). Broadly, across the study: According to a later analysis, the roughly 120 validation repertoires were produced on the same platform as the 700 or so repertoires of the first cohort. The study aimed to test whether cataloging public T cell receptors could reveal signatures of past pathogen exposure. Along with the approximately 700-subject first cohort, a separate validation cohort of 120 different subjects was used. The study combined high-throughput TCR immunosequencing, statistical association of individual TCRs with disease status, and machine learning to predict cytomegalovirus infection status.

General study outcomes and caveats: Across donors, most TCR sequences were observed very rarely, whereas some public TCRs were present in many individuals. The validation cohort had no HLA typing available for a later analysis, so co-occurrence within that cohort was assessed over all 130 or so repertoires. In the study, around 160 TCR beta chains were listed as associated with cytomegalovirus. The authors suggested that the approach could potentially be extended to other disease states and immunological phenotypes. A later analysis found that TCRs clustered in the first cohort also tended to co-occur in the 95 to 150 validation repertoires, with more than 90% of cluster scores above 0. The classifier was reported to diagnose cytomegalovirus status with high specificity and sensitivity in both the original and validation cohorts. In vitro tests confirmed that three of the cytomegalovirus-associated TCR beta chains recognize cytomegalovirus antigens.

The library relied on the immunoSEQ multiplex PCR assay. The authors processed their data as follows. A statistical classification framework was built to diagnose cytomegalovirus status from the catalog of TCR beta chain sequences. The table was pulled from immuneACCESS by TCRdb, which kept in-frame rearrangements only. Such tables lose some clones; where checked, under half of the loss comes from unresolved V genes, and the rest has no known cause. Clone size and the V and J calls come from that table; the DNA yielded D and trimming. Present in this sample are 150,000 to 200,000 clones, roughly 90% of which were seen just once. The top ten hold roughly 4.2% of the sample.

The specimen sequenced was PBMCs. This chain is built from TRBV4-2 and TRBJ1-2; tentative D gene TRBD1, with 6 bases matching. The sequence was obtained from a man younger than 35 in good health and CMV-seropositive. DNA sequence: TGTGCCAGCAGTCAGGACAGAGAATATGGCTACACCTTC. Its translation is CASSQDREYGYTF.